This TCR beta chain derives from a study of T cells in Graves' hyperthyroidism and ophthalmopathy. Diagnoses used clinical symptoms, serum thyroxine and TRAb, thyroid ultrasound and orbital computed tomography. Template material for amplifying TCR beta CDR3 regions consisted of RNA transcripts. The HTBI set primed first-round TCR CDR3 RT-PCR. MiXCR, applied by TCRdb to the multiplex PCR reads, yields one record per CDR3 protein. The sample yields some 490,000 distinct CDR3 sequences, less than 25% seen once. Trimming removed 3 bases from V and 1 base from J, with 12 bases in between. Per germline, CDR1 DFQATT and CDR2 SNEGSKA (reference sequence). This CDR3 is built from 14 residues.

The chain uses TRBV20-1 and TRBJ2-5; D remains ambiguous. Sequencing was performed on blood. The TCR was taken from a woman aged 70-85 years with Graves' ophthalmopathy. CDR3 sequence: CSASNRHIQETQYF. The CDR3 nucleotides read TGCAGTGCTAGTAACCGGCATATCCAAGAGACCCAGTACTTC.